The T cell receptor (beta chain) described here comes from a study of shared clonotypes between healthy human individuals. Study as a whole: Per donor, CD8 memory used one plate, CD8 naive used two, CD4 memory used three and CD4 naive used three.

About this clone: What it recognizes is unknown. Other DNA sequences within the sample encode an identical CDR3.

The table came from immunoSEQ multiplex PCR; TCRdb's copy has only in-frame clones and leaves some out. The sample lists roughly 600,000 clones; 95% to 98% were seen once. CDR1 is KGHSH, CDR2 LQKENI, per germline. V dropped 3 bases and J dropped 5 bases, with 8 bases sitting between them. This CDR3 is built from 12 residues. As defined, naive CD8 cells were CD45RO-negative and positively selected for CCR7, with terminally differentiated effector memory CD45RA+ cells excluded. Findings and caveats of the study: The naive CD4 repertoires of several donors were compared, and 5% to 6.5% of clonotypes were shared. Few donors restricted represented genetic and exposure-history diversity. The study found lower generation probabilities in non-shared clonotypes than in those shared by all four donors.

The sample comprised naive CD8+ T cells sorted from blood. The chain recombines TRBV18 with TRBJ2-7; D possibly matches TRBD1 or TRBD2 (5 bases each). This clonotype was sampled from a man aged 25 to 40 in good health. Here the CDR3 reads CASSPGAHEQYF. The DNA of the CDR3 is TGTGCCAGCTCACCCGGGGCCCACGAGCAGTACTTC.